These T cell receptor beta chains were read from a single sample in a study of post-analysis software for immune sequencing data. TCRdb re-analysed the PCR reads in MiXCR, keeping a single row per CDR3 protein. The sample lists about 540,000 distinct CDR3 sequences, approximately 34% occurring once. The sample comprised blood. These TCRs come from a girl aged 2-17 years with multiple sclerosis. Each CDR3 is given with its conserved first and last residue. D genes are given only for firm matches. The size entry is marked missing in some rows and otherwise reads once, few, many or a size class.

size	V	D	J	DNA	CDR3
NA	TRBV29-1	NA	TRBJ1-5	TGCAGCGTTCGGGATGCGTATAGCAATCAGCCCCAGCATTTT	CSVRDAYSNQPQHF
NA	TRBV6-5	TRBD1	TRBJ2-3	TGTGCCAGCAGGGACAGGGGGGCAGGCGATACGCAGTATTTT	CASRDRGAGDTQYF
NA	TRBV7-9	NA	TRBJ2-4	TGTGCCAGCGGGAGCGCACTGGCGGAGGAGCAGTACTTC	CASGSALAEEQYF
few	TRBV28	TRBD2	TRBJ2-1	TGTGCCAGCAGTCACTTAGCGGGGGGGCCCTACAATGAGCAGTTCTTC	CASSHLAGGPYNEQFF
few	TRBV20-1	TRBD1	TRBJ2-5	TGCAGTGCTAGAGATCAGGGTCGACAGGGCGAGACCCAGTACTTC	CSARDQGRQGETQYF
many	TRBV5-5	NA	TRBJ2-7	TGTGCCAGCAGCCCCGGGCGGACCCCCTACGAGCAGTACTTC	CASSPGRTPYEQYF
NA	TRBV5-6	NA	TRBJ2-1	TGTGCCAGCAGCTTTCTAGCGACGGTAGGGAATGAGCAGTTCTTC	CASSFLATVGNEQFF
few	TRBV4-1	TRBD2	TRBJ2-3	TGCGCCAGCAGCCAAGGGGCGGGGGGCACAGATACGCAGTATTTT	CASSQGAGGTDTQYF
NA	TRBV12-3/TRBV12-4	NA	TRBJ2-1	TGTGCCTCCAGGGGTTCCTACAATGAGCAGTTCTTC	CASRGSYNEQFF
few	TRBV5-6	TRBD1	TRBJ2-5	TGTGCCAGCAGCATGATGACAGGGGTAGAGACCCAGTACTTC	CASSMMTGVETQYF
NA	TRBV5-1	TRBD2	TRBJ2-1	TGCGCCAGCAGTGTGGGACTAGCGGGGGTTAATGAGCAGTTCTTC	CASSVGLAGVNEQFF
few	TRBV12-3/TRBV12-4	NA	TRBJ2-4	TGTGCCAGCAGTTTAAGTTGGCCAGATCCCAAAAACATTCAGTACTTC	CASSLSWPDPKNIQYF
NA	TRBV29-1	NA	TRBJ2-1	TGCAGCGGGACACTTTACGGGGGCCCCACCACGTCCTACAATGAGCAGTTCTTC	CSGTLYGGPTTSYNEQFF
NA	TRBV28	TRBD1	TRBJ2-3	TGTGCCAGCAGGGGACAGGACACAGATACGCAGTATTTT	CASRGQDTDTQYF
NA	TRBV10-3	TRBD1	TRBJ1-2	TGTGCCATCAGTGGGACCCCGGGACAGGGGGCCATCGCGGATGGCTGCACCTTC	CAISGTPGQGAIADGCTF
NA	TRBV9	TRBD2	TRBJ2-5	TGTGCCAGCAGCGTAGAGCCTAGCGGGGGGGTGAAGACCCAGTACTTC	CASSVEPSGGVKTQYF
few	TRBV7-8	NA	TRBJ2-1	TGTGCCAGCAGCTTCCGCAGGGTTGGGTCCTACAATGAGCAGTTCTTC	CASSFRRVGSYNEQFF
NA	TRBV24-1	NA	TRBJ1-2	TGTGCCACCAGTGGATGGGGGGATGGCTACACCTTC	CATSGWGDGYTF